This TCR beta chain was recorded in a study of response to subunit inactivated influenza vaccine. The CDR3 loop spans 15 amino acids. After removal of 5 bases from V and 3 bases from J, the junction contained 9 bases not matched to a gene. Germline lookup yields CDR1 SGHRS and CDR2 YFSETQ. A single record per CDR3 protein comes from TCRdb applying MiXCR to the RT-PCR reads. The data contain around 710,000 distinct CDR3 sequences, around 14% of them singletons. This TCR derives from a man aged 45-60 years who received an inactivated influenza vaccine. The specimen comprised PBMCs from blood, sampled 14 to 15 days before vaccination. This chain connects TRBV5-1 to TRBJ2-3, with TRBD2 matching over 7 bases. CDR3: CASSGGGGATDTQYF. The CDR3 region has the DNA TGCGCCAGCAGTGGCGGCGGGGGAGCTACAGATACGCAGTATTTT.